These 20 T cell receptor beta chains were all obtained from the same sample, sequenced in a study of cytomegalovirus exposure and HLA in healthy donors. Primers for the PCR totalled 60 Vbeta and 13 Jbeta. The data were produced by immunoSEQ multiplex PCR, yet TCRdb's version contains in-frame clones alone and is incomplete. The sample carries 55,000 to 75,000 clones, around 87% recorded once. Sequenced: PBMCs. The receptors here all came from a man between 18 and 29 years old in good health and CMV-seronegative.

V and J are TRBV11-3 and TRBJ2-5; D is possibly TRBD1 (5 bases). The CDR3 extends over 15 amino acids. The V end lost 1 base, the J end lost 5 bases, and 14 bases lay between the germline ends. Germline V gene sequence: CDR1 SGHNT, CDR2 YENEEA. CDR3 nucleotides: TGTGCCAGCAGCTTAGGAAACACGCCAGGGGAGACCCAGTACTTC. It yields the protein CASSLGNTPGETQYF.

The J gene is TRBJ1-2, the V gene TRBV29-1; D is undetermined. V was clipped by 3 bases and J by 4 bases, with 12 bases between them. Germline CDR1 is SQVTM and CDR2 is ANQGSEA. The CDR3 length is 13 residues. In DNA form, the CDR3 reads TGCAGCGTTGACGCGGTTGCGATCTATGGCTACACCTTC. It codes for CSVDAVAIYGYTF.

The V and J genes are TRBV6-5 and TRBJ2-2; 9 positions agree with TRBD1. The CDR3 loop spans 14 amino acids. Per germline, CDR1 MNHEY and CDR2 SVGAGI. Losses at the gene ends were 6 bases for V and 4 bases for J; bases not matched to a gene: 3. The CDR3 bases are TGTGCCAGCAGGGAGACAGGGGGCACCGGGGAGCTGTTTTTT. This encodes CASRETGGTGELFF.

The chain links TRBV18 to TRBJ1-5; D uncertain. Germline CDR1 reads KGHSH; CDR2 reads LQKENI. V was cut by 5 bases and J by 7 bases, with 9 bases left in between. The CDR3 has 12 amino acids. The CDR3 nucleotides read TGTGCCAGCTCATCCGGGATCCAGCCCCAGCATTTT. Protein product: CASSSGIQPQHF.

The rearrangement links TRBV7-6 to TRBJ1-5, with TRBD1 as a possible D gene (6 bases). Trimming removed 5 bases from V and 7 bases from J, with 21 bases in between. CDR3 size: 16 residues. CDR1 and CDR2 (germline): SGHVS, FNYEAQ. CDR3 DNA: TGTGCCAGCAGCCCTCAGGGGCAGAGGGTTAGGCAGCCCCAGCATTTT. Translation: CASSPQGQRVRQPQHF.

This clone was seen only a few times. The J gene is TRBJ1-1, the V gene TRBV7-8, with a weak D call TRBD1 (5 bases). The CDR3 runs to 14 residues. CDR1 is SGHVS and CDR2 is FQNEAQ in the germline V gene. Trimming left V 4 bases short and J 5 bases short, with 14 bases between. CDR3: CASSYSGGGTEAFF. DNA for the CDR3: TGTGCCAGCAGCTACTCCGGGGGAGGAACTGAAGCTTTCTTT.

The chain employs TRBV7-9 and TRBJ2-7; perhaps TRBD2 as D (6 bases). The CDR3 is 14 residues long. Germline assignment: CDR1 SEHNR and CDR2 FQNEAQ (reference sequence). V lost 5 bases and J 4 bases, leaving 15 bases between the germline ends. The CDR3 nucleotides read TGTGCCAGCAGCCCACCGGGACTGGCTTACGAGCAGTACTTC. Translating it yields CASSPPGLAYEQYF. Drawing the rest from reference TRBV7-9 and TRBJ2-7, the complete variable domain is DTGVSQNPRHKITKRGQNVTFRCDPISEHNRLYWYRQTLGQGPEFLTYFQNEAQLEKSRLLSDRFSAERPKGSFSTLEIQRTEQGDSAMYLCASSPPGLAYEQYFGPGTRLTVT.

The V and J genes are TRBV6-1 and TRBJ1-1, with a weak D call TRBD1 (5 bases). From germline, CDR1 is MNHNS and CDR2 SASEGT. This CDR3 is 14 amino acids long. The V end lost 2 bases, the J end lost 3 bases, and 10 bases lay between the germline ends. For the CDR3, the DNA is TGTGCCAGCAGTGAACGTTGGGGGGACACTGAAGCTTTCTTT. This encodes CASSERWGDTEAFF.

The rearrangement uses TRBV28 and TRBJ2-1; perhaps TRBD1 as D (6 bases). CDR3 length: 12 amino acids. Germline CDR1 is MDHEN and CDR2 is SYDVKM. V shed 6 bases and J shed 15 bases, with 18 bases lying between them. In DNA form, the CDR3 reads TGTGCCAGCAGGCCTCCGGGACAAGGTGCGTTCTTC. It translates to CASRPPGQGAFF.

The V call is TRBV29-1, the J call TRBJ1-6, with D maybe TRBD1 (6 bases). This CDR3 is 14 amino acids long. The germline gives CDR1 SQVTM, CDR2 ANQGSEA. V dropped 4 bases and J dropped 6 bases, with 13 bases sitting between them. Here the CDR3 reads CSVAKGQVNSPLHF. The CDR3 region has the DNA TGCAGCGTTGCTAAGGGACAAGTTAATTCACCCCTCCACTTT.

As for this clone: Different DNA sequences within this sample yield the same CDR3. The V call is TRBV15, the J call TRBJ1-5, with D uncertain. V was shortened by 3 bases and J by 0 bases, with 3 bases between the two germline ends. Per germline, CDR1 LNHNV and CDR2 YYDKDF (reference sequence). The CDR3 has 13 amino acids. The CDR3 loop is CATSRSSNQPQHF. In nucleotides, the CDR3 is TGTGCCACCAGCAGGAGTAGCAATCAGCCCCAGCATTTT. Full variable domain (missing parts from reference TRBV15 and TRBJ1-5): DAMVIQNPRYQVTQFGKPVTLSCSQTLNHNVMYWYQQKSSQAPKLLFHYYDKDFNNEADTPDNFQSRRPNTSFCFLDIRSPGLGDTAMYLCATSRSSNQPQHFGDGTRLSIL.

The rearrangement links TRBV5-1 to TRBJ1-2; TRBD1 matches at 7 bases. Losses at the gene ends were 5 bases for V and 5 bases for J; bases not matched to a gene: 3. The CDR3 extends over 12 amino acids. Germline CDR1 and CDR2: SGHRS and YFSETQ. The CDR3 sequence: CASSSGGYGYTF. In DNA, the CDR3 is TGCGCCAGCAGTTCAGGGGGGTATGGCTACACCTTC.

CDR3 nucleotide sequence: TGTGCCAGCAGCTCTGGACAGGGCAATGAGCAGTTCTTC. It specifies CASSSGQGNEQFF. The V call is TRBV11-3, the J call TRBJ2-1; 8 positions agree with TRBD1. This CDR3 has 13 residues. Germline CDR1 is SGHNT and CDR2 is YENEEA. J was trimmed by 6 bases and V by 4 bases; bases with no gene match: 2.

The DNA of the CDR3 is TGTGCCTGGACACAGGACAGGCGGGCTGAAGCTTTCTTT. This translates into CAWTQDRRAEAFF. The chain has TRBV30 and TRBJ1-1; TRBD1 matches at 7 bases. CDR1 GTSNPN and CDR2 SVGIG come from the germline V gene (reference sequence). The ends lost 4 bases at V and 6 bases at J; junction bases unmatched: 8. The CDR3 extends over 13 amino acids.

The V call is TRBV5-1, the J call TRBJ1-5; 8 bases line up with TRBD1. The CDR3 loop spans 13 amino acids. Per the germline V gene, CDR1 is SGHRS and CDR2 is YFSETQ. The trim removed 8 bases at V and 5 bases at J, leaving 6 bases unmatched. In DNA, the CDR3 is TGCGCCAGTTCCCAGGGGGCTGATCAGCCCCAGCATTTT. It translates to CASSQGADQPQHF.

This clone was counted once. The DNA for the CDR3 is TGTGCCAGCAGCGTAGACCAGTATAGCAATCAGCCCCAGCATTTT. It specifies CASSVDQYSNQPQHF. This chain links TRBV9 with TRBJ1-5; unclear D gene. V lost 0 bases, J lost 0 bases, and 7 bases lay in between. Germline lookup yields CDR1 SGDLS and CDR2 YYNGEE. CDR3 length: 15 amino acids. The whole variable domain, filled in from reference TRBV9 and TRBJ1-5, reads DSGVTQTPKHLITATGQRVTLRCSPRSGDLSVYWYQQSLDQGLQFLIQYYNGEERAKGNILERFSAQQFPDLHSELNLSSLELGDSALYFCASSVDQYSNQPQHFGDGTRLSIL.

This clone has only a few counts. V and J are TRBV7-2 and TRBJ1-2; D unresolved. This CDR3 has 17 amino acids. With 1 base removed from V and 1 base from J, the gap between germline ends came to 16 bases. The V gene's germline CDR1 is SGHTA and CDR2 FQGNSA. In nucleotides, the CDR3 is TGTGCCAGCAGCTTAGGTGCCACCATGAGGAGTAACTATGGCTACACCTTC. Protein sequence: CASSLGATMRSNYGYTF.

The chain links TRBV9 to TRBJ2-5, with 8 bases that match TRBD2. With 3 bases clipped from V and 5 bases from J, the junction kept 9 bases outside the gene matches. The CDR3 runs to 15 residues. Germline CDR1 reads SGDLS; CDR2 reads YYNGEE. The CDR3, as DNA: TGTGCCAGCAGCGCTAGCGGGTCGGGCCTGGAGACCCAGTACTTC. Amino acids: CASSASGSGLETQYF.

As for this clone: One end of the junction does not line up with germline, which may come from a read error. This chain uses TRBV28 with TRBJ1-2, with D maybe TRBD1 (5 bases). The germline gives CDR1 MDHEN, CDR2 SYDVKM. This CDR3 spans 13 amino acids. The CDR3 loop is CASTLQATYGYTF. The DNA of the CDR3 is TGTGCCAGCACTTTACAGGCGACCTATGGCTACACCTTC.

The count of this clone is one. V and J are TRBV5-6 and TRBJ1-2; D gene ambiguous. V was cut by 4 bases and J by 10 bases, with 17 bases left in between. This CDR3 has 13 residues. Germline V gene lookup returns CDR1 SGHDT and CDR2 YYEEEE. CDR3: CASSLQLGELYTF. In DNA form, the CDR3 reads TGTGCCAGCAGCCTCCAGCTAGGTGAACTCTACACCTTC.